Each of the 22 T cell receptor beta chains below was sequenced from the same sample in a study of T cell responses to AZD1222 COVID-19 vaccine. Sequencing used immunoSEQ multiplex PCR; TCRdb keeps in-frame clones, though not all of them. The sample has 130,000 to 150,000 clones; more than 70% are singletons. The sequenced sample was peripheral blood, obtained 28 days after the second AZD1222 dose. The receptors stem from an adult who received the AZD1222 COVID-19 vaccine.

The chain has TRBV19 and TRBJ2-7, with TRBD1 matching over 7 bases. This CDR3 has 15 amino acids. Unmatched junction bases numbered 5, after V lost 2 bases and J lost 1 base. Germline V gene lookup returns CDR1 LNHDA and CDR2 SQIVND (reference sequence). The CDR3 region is CASSIMTGYSYEQYF. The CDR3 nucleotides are TGTGCCAGTAGTATAATGACAGGGTATTCCTACGAGCAGTACTTC. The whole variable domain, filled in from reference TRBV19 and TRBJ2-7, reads DGGITQSPKYLFRKEGQNVTLSCEQNLNHDAMYWYRQDPGQGLRLIYYSQIVNDFQKGDIAEGYSVSREKKESFPLTVTSAQKNPTAFYLCASSIMTGYSYEQYFGPGTRLTVT.

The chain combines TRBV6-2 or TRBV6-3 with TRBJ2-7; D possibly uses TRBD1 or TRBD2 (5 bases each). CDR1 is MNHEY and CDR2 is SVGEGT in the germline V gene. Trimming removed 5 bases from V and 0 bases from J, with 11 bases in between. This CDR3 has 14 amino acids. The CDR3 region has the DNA TGTGCCAGCAGTCCCGGGACCTTCTCCTACGAGCAGTACTTC. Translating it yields CASSPGTFSYEQYF.

CDR3 loop: CASSFYRGNTEAFF. CDR3 in DNA: TGTGCCAGCAGCTTTTACAGGGGGAACACTGAAGCTTTCTTT. The chain links TRBV5-5 to TRBJ1-1, with 7 bases aligning to TRBD1. CDR1 and CDR2 (germline): SGHKS, YYEKEE (reference sequence). Trimming removed 2 bases from V and 1 base from J; junction bases left unmatched: 2. The CDR3 has 14 residues.

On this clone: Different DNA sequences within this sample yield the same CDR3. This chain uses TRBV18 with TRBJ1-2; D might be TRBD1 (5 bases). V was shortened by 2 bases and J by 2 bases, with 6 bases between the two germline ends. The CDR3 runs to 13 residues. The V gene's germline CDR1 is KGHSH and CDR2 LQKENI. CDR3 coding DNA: TGTGCCAGCTCACCAGACAGAAACTATGGCTACACCTTC. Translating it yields CASSPDRNYGYTF.

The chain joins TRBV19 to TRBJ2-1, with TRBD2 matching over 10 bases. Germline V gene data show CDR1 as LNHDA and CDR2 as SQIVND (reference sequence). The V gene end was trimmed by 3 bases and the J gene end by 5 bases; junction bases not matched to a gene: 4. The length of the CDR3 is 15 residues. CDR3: CASSIWGTSDNEQFF. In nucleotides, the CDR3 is TGTGCCAGTAGTATCTGGGGGACTAGCGACAATGAGCAGTTCTTC.

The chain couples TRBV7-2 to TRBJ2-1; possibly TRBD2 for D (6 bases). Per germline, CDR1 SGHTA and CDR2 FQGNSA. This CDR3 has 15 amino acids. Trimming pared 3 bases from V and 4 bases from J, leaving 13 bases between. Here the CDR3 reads CASSFHASDYNEQFF. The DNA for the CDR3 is TGTGCCAGCAGCTTTCATGCTAGCGATTACAATGAGCAGTTCTTC.

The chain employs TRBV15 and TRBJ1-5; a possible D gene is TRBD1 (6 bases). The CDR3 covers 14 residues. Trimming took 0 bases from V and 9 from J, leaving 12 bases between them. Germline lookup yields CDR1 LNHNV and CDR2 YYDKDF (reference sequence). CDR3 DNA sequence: TGTGCCACCAGCAGAGATGAGGGGGAAGGGCCCCAGCATTTT. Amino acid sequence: CATSRDEGEGPQHF. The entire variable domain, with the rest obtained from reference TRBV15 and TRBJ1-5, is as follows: DAMVIQNPRYQVTQFGKPVTLSCSQTLNHNVMYWYQQKSSQAPKLLFHYYDKDFNNEADTPDNFQSRRPNTSFCFLDIRSPGLGDTAMYLCATSRDEGEGPQHFGDGTRLSIL.

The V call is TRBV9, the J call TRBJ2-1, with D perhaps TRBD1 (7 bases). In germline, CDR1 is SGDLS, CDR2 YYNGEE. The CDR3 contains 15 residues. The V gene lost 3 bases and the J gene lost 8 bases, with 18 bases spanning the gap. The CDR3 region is CASSGAGGMTDEQFF. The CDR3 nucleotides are TGTGCCAGCAGCGGAGCAGGGGGGATGACAGATGAGCAGTTCTTC.

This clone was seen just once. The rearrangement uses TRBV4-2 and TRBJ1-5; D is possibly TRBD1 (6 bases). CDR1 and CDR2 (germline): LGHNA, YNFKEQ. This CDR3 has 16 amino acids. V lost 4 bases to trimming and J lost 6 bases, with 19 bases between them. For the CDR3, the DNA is TGTGCCAGCAGCCCCCCCACATCAGGGGAAGGTCAGCCCCAGCATTTT. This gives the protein CASSPPTSGEGQPQHF.

CDR3 in DNA: TGTGCCAGCAGCTTTGGGCAGCAAGAGACCCAGTACTTC. This gives the protein CASSFGQQETQYF. The V call is TRBV7-3, the J call TRBJ2-5, with no clear D. V lost 3 bases and J 2 bases, leaving 7 bases between the germline ends. The CDR3 has 13 amino acids. The germline V gene has CDR1 SGHTA and CDR2 FQGTGA. Supplemented by reference TRBV7-3 and TRBJ2-5, the full variable domain reads GAGVSQTPSNKVTEKGKYVELRCDPISGHTALYWYRQSLGQGPEFLIYFQGTGAADDSGLPNDRFFAVRPEGSVSTLKIQRTERGDSAVYLCASSFGQQETQYFGPGTRLLVL.

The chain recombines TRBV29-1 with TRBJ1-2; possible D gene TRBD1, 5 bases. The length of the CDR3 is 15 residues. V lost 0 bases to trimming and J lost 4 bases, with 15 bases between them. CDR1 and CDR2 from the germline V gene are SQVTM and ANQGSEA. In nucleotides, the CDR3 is TGCAGCGTTGAAGATCCCCGAGACAGCAGCTATGGCTACACCTTC. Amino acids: CSVEDPRDSSYGYTF.

The chain's CDR3 is CASSQAYGDGVRVPYEQYF. The CDR3 DNA sequence: TGTGCCAGCAGCCAAGCTTATGGGGACGGGGTTCGTGTCCCCTACGAGCAGTACTTC. The rearrangement joins TRBV4-2 to TRBJ2-7, with D possibly called TRBD1 or TRBD2 (5 bases each). The CDR3 sequence is 19 residues long. From germline, CDR1 is LGHNA and CDR2 YNFKEQ. Between the trimmed V and J ends, which lost 1 base and 2 bases, there was a span of 24 bases.

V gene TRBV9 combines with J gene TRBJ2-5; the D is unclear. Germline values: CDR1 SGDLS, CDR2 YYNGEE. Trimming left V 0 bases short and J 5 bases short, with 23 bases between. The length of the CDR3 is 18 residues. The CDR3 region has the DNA TGTGCCAGCAGCGTAGGACCGACTCCCCGATTCGGTGCGGAGACCCAGTACTTC. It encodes CASSVGPTPRFGAETQYF.

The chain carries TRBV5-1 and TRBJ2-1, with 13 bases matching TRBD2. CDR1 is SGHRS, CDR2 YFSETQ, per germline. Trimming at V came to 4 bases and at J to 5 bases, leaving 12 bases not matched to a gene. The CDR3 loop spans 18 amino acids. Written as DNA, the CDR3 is TGCGCCAGCAGCATCCGGACTAGCGGGAGTTCGGGACACAATGAGCAGTTCTTC. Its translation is CASSIRTSGSSGHNEQFF.

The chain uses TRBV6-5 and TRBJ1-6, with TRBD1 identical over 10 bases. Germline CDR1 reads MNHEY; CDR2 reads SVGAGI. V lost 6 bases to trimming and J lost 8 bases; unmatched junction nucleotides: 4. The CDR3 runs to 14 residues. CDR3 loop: CASRTGGQDSPLHF. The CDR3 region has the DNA TGTGCCAGCAGGACAGGGGGCCAGGATTCACCCCTCCACTTT.

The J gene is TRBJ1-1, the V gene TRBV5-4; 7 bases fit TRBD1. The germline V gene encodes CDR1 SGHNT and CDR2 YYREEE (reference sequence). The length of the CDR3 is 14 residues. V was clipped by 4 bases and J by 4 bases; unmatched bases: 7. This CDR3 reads CASSTASGGTEAFF. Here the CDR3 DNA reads TGTGCCAGCAGCACAGCTTCAGGGGGCACTGAAGCTTTCTTT.

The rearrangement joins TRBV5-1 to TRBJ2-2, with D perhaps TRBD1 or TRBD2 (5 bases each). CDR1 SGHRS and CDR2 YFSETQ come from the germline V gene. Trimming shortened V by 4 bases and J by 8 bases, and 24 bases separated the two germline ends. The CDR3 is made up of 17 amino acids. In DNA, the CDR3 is TGCGCCAGCAGCCCCCATCCTCGGGGACCCAGGTTAGGGGAGCTGTTTTTT. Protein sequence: CASSPHPRGPRLGELFF. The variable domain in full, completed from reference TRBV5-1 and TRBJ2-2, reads KAGVTQTPRYLIKTRGQQVTLSCSPISGHRSVSWYQQTPGQGLQFLFEYFSETQRNKGNFPGRFSGRQFSNSRSEMNVSTLELGDSALYLCASSPHPRGPRLGELFFGEGSRLTVL.

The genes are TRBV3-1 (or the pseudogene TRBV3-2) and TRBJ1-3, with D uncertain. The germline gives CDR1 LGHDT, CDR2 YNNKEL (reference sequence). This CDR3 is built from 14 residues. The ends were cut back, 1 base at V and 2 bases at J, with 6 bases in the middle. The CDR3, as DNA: TGTGCCAGCAGCCAAGCGTCAGCTGGAAACACCATATATTTT. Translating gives CASSQASAGNTIYF.

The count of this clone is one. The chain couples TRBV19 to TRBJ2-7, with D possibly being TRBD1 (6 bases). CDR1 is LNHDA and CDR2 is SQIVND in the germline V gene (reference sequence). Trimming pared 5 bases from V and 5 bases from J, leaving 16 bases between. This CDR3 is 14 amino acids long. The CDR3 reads CASSGGQGMHEQYF. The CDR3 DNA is TGTGCCAGTAGTGGTGGGCAGGGGATGCACGAGCAGTACTTC.

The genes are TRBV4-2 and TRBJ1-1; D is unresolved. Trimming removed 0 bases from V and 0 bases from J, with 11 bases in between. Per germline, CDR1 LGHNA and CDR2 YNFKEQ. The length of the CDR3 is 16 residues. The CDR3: CASSQEVLFMNTEAFF. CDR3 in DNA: TGTGCCAGCAGCCAAGAGGTCTTGTTCATGAACACTGAAGCTTTCTTT.

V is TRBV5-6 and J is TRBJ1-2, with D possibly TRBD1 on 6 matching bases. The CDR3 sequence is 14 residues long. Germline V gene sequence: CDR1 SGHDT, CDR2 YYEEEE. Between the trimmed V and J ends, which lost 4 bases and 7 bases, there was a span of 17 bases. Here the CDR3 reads CASSLTGIDFGYTF. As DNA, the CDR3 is TGTGCCAGCAGCCTTACAGGGATCGACTTTGGCTACACCTTC.

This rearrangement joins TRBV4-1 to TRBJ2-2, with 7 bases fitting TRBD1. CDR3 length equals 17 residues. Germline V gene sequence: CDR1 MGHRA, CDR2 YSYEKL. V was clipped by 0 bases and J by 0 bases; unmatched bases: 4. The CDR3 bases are TGCGCCAGCAGCCAAGATCATGGGACAGCGAACACCGGGGAGCTGTTTTTT. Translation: CASSQDHGTANTGELFF.